This T cell receptor (beta chain) is drawn from a study of T cells in Graves' hyperthyroidism and ophthalmopathy. Study-wide points: Blood also showed most of the thyroid clonotypes that were expanded above 0.001.

Authors of the study amplified TCR beta CDR3 regions from RNA transcripts. First-round RT-PCR of the TCR CDR3 relied on the HTBI primer set. Using its own MiXCR run on the multiplex PCR reads, TCRdb lists one record per CDR3 protein. Seen here are about 570,000 distinct CDR3 sequences, roughly 50% observed once, and the top ten hold roughly 19%. This clonotype came up many times. The antigen is not known. V dropped 8 bases and J dropped 7; count of bases not matched to a gene: 5. Per germline, CDR1 MNHEY and CDR2 SMNVEV (reference sequence). The CDR3 length is 12 residues. The chain recombines TRBV27 with TRBJ2-7; 10 bases agree with TRBD2. The sequence was collected from an adult woman with Graves' disease, either hyperthyroidism or ophthalmopathy (not recorded which). Sequenced material: peripheral blood or thyroid tissue (not recorded which). CDR3 protein: CASSLLAGEQYF. The CDR3 DNA reads as TGTGCCAGCTCTCTACTAGCGGGAGAGCAGTACTTC.